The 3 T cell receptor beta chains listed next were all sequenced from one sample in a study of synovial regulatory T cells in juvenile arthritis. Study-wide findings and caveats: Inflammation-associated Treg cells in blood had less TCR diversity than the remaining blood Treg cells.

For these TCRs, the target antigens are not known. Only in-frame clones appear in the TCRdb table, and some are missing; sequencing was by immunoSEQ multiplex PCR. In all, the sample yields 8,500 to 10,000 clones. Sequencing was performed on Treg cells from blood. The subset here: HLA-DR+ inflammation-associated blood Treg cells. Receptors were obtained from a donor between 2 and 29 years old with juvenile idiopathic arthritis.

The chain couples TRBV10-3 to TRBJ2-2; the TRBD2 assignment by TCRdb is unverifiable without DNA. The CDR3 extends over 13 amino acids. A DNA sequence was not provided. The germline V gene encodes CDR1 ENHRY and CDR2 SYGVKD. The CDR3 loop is CAIMRDPSRELFF.

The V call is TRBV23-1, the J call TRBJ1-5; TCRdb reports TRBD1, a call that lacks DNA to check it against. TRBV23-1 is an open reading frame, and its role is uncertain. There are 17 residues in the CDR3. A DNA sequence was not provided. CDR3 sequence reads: CASSQTLTGITNQPQHF.

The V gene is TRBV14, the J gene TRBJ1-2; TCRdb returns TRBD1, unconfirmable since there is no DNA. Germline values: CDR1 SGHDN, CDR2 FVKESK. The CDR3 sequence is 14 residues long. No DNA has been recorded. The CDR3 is CASSLLGTGSGYTF.